The clone carrying this T cell receptor beta chain was observed a single time. Antigen specificity is unknown. Distinct nucleotide sequences in the sample also encode this CDR3. While the first cohort had 700 or so subjects, the donors belonged to the separate validation cohort of roughly 120 subjects. This entry is derived from a study of cytomegalovirus exposure and HLA in healthy donors. Study summary: It was reported in a later analysis that the 120 validation repertoires used the same platform as the approximately 670 first-cohort repertoires.

Overall study findings and caveats: Among TCR beta chains, those listed as cytomegalovirus-associated numbered over 150. It was confirmed in vitro that a few of the CMV-associated chains were specific for CMV antigens.

Clones were read by immunoSEQ multiplex PCR, and TCRdb kept only the in-frame ones, dropping some. The sample includes 150,000 to 200,000 clones, around 84% of them seen just once. Germline CDR1 SQVTM, CDR2 ANQGSEA. V was pared by 3 bases and J by 2 bases, with 4 bases between. The CDR3 runs to 11 residues. The sequenced material came from PBMCs. This clonotype was sampled from a man between 18 and 35 years old in good health and CMV-seropositive. V gene TRBV29-1 combines with J gene TRBJ1-1; D is undetermined. The CDR3, as DNA: TGCAGCGTTGACAGAAACACTGAAGCTTTCTTT. This sequence encodes CSVDRNTEAFF. Looking up the rest from reference TRBV29-1 and TRBJ1-1 gives the full variable domain: SAVISQKPSRDICQRGTSLTIQCQVDSQVTMMFWYRQQPGQSLTLIATANQGSEATYESGFVIDKFPISRPNLTFSTLTVSNMSPEDSSIYLCSVDRNTEAFFGQGTRLTVV.